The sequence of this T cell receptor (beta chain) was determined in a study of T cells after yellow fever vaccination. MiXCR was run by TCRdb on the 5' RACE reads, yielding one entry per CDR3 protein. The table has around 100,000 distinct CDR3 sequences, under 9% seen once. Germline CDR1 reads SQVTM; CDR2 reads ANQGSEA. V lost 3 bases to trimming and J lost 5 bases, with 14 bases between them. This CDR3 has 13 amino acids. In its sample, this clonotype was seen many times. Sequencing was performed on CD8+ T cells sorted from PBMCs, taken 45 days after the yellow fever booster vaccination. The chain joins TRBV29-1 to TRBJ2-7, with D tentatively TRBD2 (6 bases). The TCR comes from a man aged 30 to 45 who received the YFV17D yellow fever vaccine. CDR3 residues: CSVEDGSQDEQYF. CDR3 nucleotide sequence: TGCAGCGTTGAGGACGGGAGTCAAGACGAGCAGTACTTC.